These 32 T cell receptor beta chains share one sample of origin, sequenced in a study of T cell repertoires in cytomegalovirus infection. No cognate antigen is known for these TCRs. TCRdb recomputed calls from the reads with MiXCR, one row per CDR3 protein. Here the sample spans about 830,000 distinct CDR3 sequences, roughly 33% being singletons. The specimen comprised cultured CD8+ T cells from PBMCs, sampled from culture after CMV antigen stimulation. The receptors were gathered from a human donor in good health (CMV status not recorded). Some clones in this sample may be carry-over from other donors' samples.

The V gene is TRBV5-5, the J gene TRBJ1-4; D not certain. The CDR3 is 20 residues long. V lost 6 bases to trimming and J lost 8 bases, with 35 bases between them. Germline V CDR1 and CDR2: SGHKS, YYEKEE (reference sequence). The CDR3: CASTSVYAHQLSTDGEKLFF. In nucleotides, the CDR3 is TGTGCCAGCACCTCCGTGTATGCTCACCAATTATCGACGGACGGGGAAAAACTGTTTTTT.

This clonotype was recorded many times. The chain employs TRBV12-3 or TRBV12-4 and TRBJ1-3; D ambiguous. The CDR3 extends over 14 amino acids. V was cut by 2 bases and J by 3 bases, with 8 bases left in between. CDR3 nucleotides: TGTGCCAGCAGTTTAACGGGGATTGGAAACACCATATATTTT. It specifies CASSLTGIGNTIYF.

The chain combines TRBV6-6 with TRBJ2-3; D is unclear. The CDR3 totals 14 residues. V was cut by 2 bases and J by 0 bases, with 6 bases left in between. Germline CDR1 MNHNY, CDR2 SVGAGI (reference sequence). CDR3 in amino acids: CASSYGKSTDTQYF. The CDR3 nucleotides read TGTGCCAGCAGTTACGGCAAGAGCACAGATACGCAGTATTTT.

The chain employs TRBV5-6 and TRBJ1-1, with D uncertain. CDR3 length equals 12 residues. The V and J ends lost 9 bases and 7 bases respectively, with 16 bases between them. Germline values: CDR1 SGHDT, CDR2 YYEEEE. In DNA form, the CDR3 reads TGTGCCAACATCCTCCGCGGGAATGAAGCTTTCTTT. Encoded protein: CANILRGNEAFF. Filled out from reference TRBV5-6 and TRBJ1-1, the complete variable domain reads DAGVTQSPTHLIKTRGQQVTLRCSPKSGHDTVSWYQQALGQGPQFIFQYYEEEERQRGNFPDRFSGHQFPNYSSELNVNALLLGDSALYLCANILRGNEAFFGQGTRLTVV.

With regard to this clonotype: A much larger clonotype is one base distant, so this may be a read error. This rearrangement joins TRBV7-2 to TRBJ2-5; no clear D gene. The CDR3 has 12 amino acids. From germline, CDR1 is SGHTA and CDR2 FQGNSA. CDR3 sequence: CVSFTTEETQYF. The CDR3 coding sequence is TGTGTCAGCTTTACAACTGAAGAGACCCAGTACTTC.

This chain uses TRBV7-9 with TRBJ1-2, with TRBD1 matching 9 bases. Germline CDR1 is SEHNR and CDR2 is FQNEAQ (reference sequence). V lost 1 base, J lost 3 bases, and 12 bases stayed unmatched. This CDR3 has 18 amino acids. The CDR3 loop is CASSLGEGTGSVYYGYTF. The CDR3 nucleotides are TGTGCCAGCAGCTTAGGCGAAGGGACAGGGTCGGTGTACTATGGCTACACCTTC.

The chain combines TRBV14 with TRBJ1-1, with 8 bases identical to TRBD1. V dropped 6 bases and J dropped 7; count of bases not matched to a gene: 4. The CDR3 runs 12 residues. Germline CDR1 reads SGHDN; CDR2 reads FVKESK. CDR3 protein: CASRPGGFEAFF. The DNA for the CDR3 is TGTGCCAGCAGGCCAGGGGGCTTTGAAGCTTTCTTT.

The table lists this clonotype with many counts. The V call is TRBV7-9, the J call TRBJ2-1; D uncertain. Germline CDR1 is SEHNR and CDR2 is FQNEAQ (reference sequence). This CDR3 contains 15 residues. V was cut by 0 bases and J by 7 bases, with 13 bases left in between. The CDR3 DNA is TGTGCCAGCAGCTTAGCGCAACACGGGCGGAATGAGCAGTTCTTC. It is translated as CASSLAQHGRNEQFF.

The chain employs TRBV6-1 and TRBJ1-5; D may be TRBD1 (6 bases). CDR1 MNHNS and CDR2 SASEGT come from the germline V gene. V was shortened by 7 bases and J by 4 bases, with 14 bases between the two germline ends. The CDR3 length is 14 residues. CDR3 DNA: TGTGCCAGCAAGGATGGACAGAGTAATCAGCCCCAGCATTTT. It codes for CASKDGQSNQPQHF.

This clonotype was detected a few times. The chain employs TRBV7-6 and TRBJ1-2, with D tentatively TRBD1 (6 bases). Germline CDR1 is SGHVS and CDR2 is FNYEAQ. The CDR3 totals 12 residues. Trimming left V 3 bases short and J 12 bases short, with 14 bases between. CDR3 region: CASSFTQGFHTF. CDR3 nucleotide sequence: TGTGCCAGCAGCTTCACACAGGGCTTCCACACCTTC. The variable domain in full, with the rest retrieved from reference TRBV7-6 and TRBJ1-2, is GAGVSQSPRYKVTKRGQDVALRCDPISGHVSLYWYRQALGQGPEFLTYFNYEAQQDKSGLPNDRFSAERPEGSISTLTIQRTEQRDSAMYRCASSFTQGFHTFGSGTRLTVV.

J is TRBJ2-7 and V is TRBV6-1; TRBD1 matches 8 bases. Germline loops: CDR1 MNHNS, CDR2 SASEGT. The V segment lost 6 bases and the J segment 3 bases; nucleotides outside the gene matches: 10. The CDR3 spans 15 residues. The CDR3 loop is CASSAVTGAGYEQYF. CDR3 nucleotides: TGTGCCAGCAGCGCCGTGACAGGGGCCGGCTACGAGCAGTACTTC.

V is TRBV9 and J is TRBJ2-4; D uncertain. V lost 3 bases and J 9 bases, leaving 10 bases between the germline ends. The CDR3 consists of 12 residues. The germline gives CDR1 SGDLS, CDR2 YYNGEE. For the CDR3, the DNA is TGTGCCAGCAGCGGACAACCTCGCATTCAGTACTTC. Translating it yields CASSGQPRIQYF.

This clonotype was picked up a small number of times. A much larger clone is a single base away; this may be a read error. This chain links TRBV11-2 with TRBJ2-1; the D is unclear. The CDR3 is made up of 15 amino acids. Germline V gene sequence: CDR1 SGHAT, CDR2 FQNNGV. Trimming took off 2 bases at V and 0 bases at J, with 8 bases between the two ends. Here the CDR3 reads CASSLRWSSYNEQFF. In DNA form, the CDR3 reads TGTGCCAGCAGCTTAAGGTGGAGCTCCTACAATGAGCAGTTCTTC.

This clonotype was counted only a few times. The V gene is TRBV27, the J gene TRBJ1-1; 7 nucleotides agree with TRBD1. Germline trimming cut 6 bases from V and 1 base from J; bases unmatched to any gene: 5. The CDR3 totals 14 residues. Germline CDR1 reads MNHEY; CDR2 reads SMNVEV (reference sequence). CDR3 protein: CASSRYRGNTEAFF. In DNA, the CDR3 is TGTGCCAGCAGCCGTTACAGGGGGAACACTGAAGCTTTCTTT.

This rearrangement joins TRBV7-6 to TRBJ2-1; D gene ambiguous. The CDR3 runs to 18 residues. V lost 2 bases and J lost 0, with 17 bases in between. Germline lookup yields CDR1 SGHVS and CDR2 FNYEAQ. The chain's CDR3 is CASSLTPARWFSYNEQFF. The CDR3 DNA sequence: TGTGCCAGCAGCTTAACGCCAGCTCGGTGGTTCTCCTACAATGAGCAGTTCTTC.

This clonotype was observed at least ten times. V usage is TRBV7-2 and J usage is TRBJ2-3, with a tentative D call TRBD1 (7 bases). Trimming removed 4 bases from V and 4 bases from J, with 21 bases in between. Germline V lookup: CDR1 SGHTA, CDR2 FQGNSA. This CDR3 contains 17 residues. CDR3 sequence (DNA): TGTGCCAGCAGCTCCCACCCGGACAGGAGGGAGGCAGATACGCAGTATTTT. Its protein product is CASSSHPDRREADTQYF.

There are many counts of this clonotype. V gene TRBV7-8 combines with J gene TRBJ2-1; D uncertain. CDR3 size: 16 residues. Deletions cut 2 bases from V and 4 bases from J, with 15 bases between. Per the germline V gene, CDR1 is SGHVS and CDR2 is FQNEAQ. Here the CDR3 DNA reads TGTGCCAGCAGCTTAAGTCGGCAGAACTTTTACAATGAGCAGTTCTTC. It yields the protein CASSLSRQNFYNEQFF.

Only a few counts were recorded for this clonotype. The V and J genes are TRBV7-3 and TRBJ2-5, with 7 bases fitting TRBD2. CDR1 is SGHTA and CDR2 is FQGTGA in the germline V gene. With 6 bases clipped from V and 1 base from J, the junction kept 2 bases outside the gene matches. The CDR3 consists of 13 residues. In DNA form, the CDR3 reads TGTGCCAGCAGTCTAGCGGTCCAAGAGACCCAGTACTTC. Protein: CASSLAVQETQYF. The entire variable domain, with the rest obtained from reference TRBV7-3 and TRBJ2-5, is as follows: GAGVSQTPSNKVTEKGKYVELRCDPISGHTALYWYRQSLGQGPEFLIYFQGTGAADDSGLPNDRFFAVRPEGSVSTLKIQRTERGDSAVYLCASSLAVQETQYFGPGTRLLVL.

This clonotype occurred a few times. This chain uses TRBV12-3 or TRBV12-4 with TRBJ2-7; D ambiguous. This CDR3 comprises 13 residues. With 3 bases removed from V and 7 bases from J, the gap between germline ends came to 13 bases. CDR3 sequence (DNA): TGTGCCAGCAGTTTCGGCATTGGGGTGGAGCAGTACTTC. Translation: CASSFGIGVEQYF.

The V call is TRBV6-2 or TRBV6-3, the J call TRBJ2-2; maybe TRBD1 (6 bases). The CDR3 runs 17 residues. Between the trimmed V and J ends, which lost 2 bases and 6 bases, there was a span of 19 bases. CDR1 is MNHEY, CDR2 SVGEGT, per germline. The CDR3 DNA reads as TGTGCCAGCAGTTACAATCGTCGGGACATTTGGCCCGGGGAGCTGTTTTTT. It specifies CASSYNRRDIWPGELFF.

V gene TRBV27 combines with J gene TRBJ1-6, with D unclear. The CDR3 is 13 amino acids. V dropped 6 bases and J dropped 8 bases, with 11 bases sitting between them. Germline assignment: CDR1 MNHEY and CDR2 SMNVEV (reference sequence). CDR3 protein: CASSLGPHSPLHF. In DNA form, the CDR3 reads TGTGCCAGCAGCCTAGGGCCTCATTCACCCCTCCACTTT.

This chain links TRBV11-3 with TRBJ2-5; D possibly uses TRBD1 or TRBD2 (5 bases each). This CDR3 region has 13 residues. Trimming stripped 0 bases from V and 9 bases from J, with 11 bases between. Per the germline V gene, CDR1 is SGHNT and CDR2 is YENEEA. The CDR3 spells CASSLEGTDPQYF. In DNA, the CDR3 is TGTGCCAGCAGCTTAGAAGGGACGGACCCCCAGTACTTC.

The CDR3: CASASHRAVITDTQYF. The CDR3 DNA reads TGTGCCAGCGCCTCCCACAGGGCAGTGATCACAGATACGCAGTATTTT. The chain has TRBV7-8 and TRBJ2-3; tentative D call: TRBD1 (6 bases). With 8 bases removed from V and 2 bases from J, the gap between germline ends came to 20 bases. The CDR3 sequence is 16 residues long. CDR1 is SGHVS, CDR2 FQNEAQ, per germline.

This clonotype was seen many times. The genes are TRBV18 and TRBJ1-5; D ambiguous. Trimming left V 3 bases short and J 2 bases short, with 8 bases between. This CDR3 has 14 residues. CDR1 is KGHSH and CDR2 is LQKENI in the germline V gene. The CDR3 DNA is TGTGCCAGCTCACCTCGGTGGCGCAATCAGCCCCAGCATTTT. Protein: CASSPRWRNQPQHF. Using reference TRBV18 and TRBJ1-5 for the parts outside the CDR3, the full variable domain is NAGVMQNPRHLVRRRGQEARLRCSPMKGHSHVYWYRQLPEEGLKFMVYLQKENIIDESGMPKERFSAEFPKEGPSILRIQQVVRGDSAAYFCASSPRWRNQPQHFGDGTRLSIL.

In regard to this clonotype: A junction boundary mismatches the germline segment, possibly from a read error. The chain joins TRBV19 to TRBJ2-7; tentative D call: TRBD1 (6 bases). The CDR3 extends over 13 amino acids. Germline loops: CDR1 LNHDA, CDR2 SQIVND (reference sequence). The CDR3 DNA follows: TGTGTCAGTAGTATCGCGACAGGCTACGAGCAGTACTTC. Translating it yields CVSSIATGYEQYF.

In its sample, this clonotype was seen a few times. The V and J genes are TRBV2 and TRBJ2-7; weak D call: TRBD2 (6 bases). Trimming took off 8 bases at V and 2 bases at J, with 19 bases between the two ends. The CDR3 consists of 15 residues. The V gene's germline CDR1 is SNHLY and CDR2 FYNNEI. CDR3 sequence (DNA): TGTGCCAGCGCCCACCCAGGGACTTTCCCCTACGAGCAGTACTTC. This encodes CASAHPGTFPYEQYF.

This clonotype has just a few counts. The chain recombines TRBV7-2 with TRBJ2-1; 7 bases are shared with TRBD2. The V gene's germline CDR1 is SGHTA and CDR2 FQGNSA. V gave up 7 bases and J gave up 0 bases; unmatched junction bases: 15. The CDR3 consists of 18 residues. CDR3 in DNA: TGTGCCAGCACTTCCCTGTCTAGCGGTCCCAGCTCCTACAATGAGCAGTTCTTC. This encodes CASTSLSSGPSSYNEQFF.

CDR3 sequence reads: CASTLPADGDTQYF. DNA for the CDR3: TGTGCCAGCACCTTGCCGGCGGACGGGGATACGCAGTATTTT. The rearrangement joins TRBV7-2 to TRBJ2-3; D gene unclear. With 7 bases removed from V and 6 bases from J, the gap between germline ends came to 17 bases. The germline V gene has CDR1 SGHTA and CDR2 FQGNSA. The CDR3 has 14 residues. The full variable domain, rest sourced from reference TRBV7-2 and TRBJ2-3, is GAGVSQSPSNKVTEKGKDVELRCDPISGHTALYWYRQSLGQGLEFLIYFQGNSAPDKSGLPSDRFSAERTGGSVSTLTIQRTQQEDSAVYLCASTLPADGDTQYFGPGTRLTVL.

This clonotype appeared a few times. The genes are TRBV12-3 or TRBV12-4 and TRBJ2-3; 16 positions agree with TRBD2. This CDR3 has 19 residues. Unmatched junction bases numbered 10, after V lost 5 bases and J lost 2 bases. CDR3 residues: CASSKEPGLAGGPTDTQYF. For the CDR3, the DNA is TGTGCCAGCAGTAAAGAACCGGGACTAGCGGGGGGGCCCACAGATACGCAGTATTTT.

This rearrangement joins TRBV5-6 to TRBJ2-1; 7 bases are shared with TRBD2. V gave up 3 bases and J gave up 3 bases; unmatched junction bases: 3. The length of the CDR3 is 14 residues. CDR1 SGHDT and CDR2 YYEEEE come from the germline V gene. The CDR3 spells CASSWTSGYNEQFF. In nucleotides, the CDR3 is TGTGCCAGCAGCTGGACTAGTGGCTACAATGAGCAGTTCTTC.

J is TRBJ2-1 and V is TRBV6-2 or TRBV6-3; D is undetermined. CDR1 MNHEY and CDR2 SVGEGT come from the germline V gene. Trimming cost V 3 bases and J 7 bases, with 13 bases left between them. The CDR3 has 14 residues. In DNA form, the CDR3 reads TGTGCCAGCAGTTATACCGACCCTTGGAATGAGCAGTTCTTC. This sequence encodes CASSYTDPWNEQFF.

The chain combines TRBV27 with TRBJ2-1; 10 nucleotides match TRBD2. The V gene's germline CDR1 is MNHEY and CDR2 SMNVEV (reference sequence). V was pared by 6 bases and J by 8 bases, with 7 bases of the junction left unmatched. This CDR3 has 14 amino acids. The CDR3 coding sequence is TGTGCCAGCAGACTAGCGGGGATTTTCGATGAGCAGTTCTTC. Translation gives CASRLAGIFDEQFF.